The TCR beta chain under discussion was sequenced for a study of T-cell reconstitution after alpha-beta-depleted transplantation in children. To note about this clonotype: The antigen is unknown.

Study findings and constraints: In patients about two months after transplant, alpha-beta T cells reportedly arose from several hundred expanded graft clones. Fresh T-cell production supplied most of the T-cell counts and diversity seen one year after transplant.

The V gene's germline CDR1 is SGHRS and CDR2 YFSETQ. The length of the CDR3 is 16 residues. With V trimmed by 4 bases and J by 1 base, 8 bases remained unmatched. TCRbeta library construction was performed incorporating unique molecular identifiers. TCRdb ran MiXCR on the PCR reads and lists one entry per CDR3 protein. The repertoire includes just over 200,000 distinct CDR3 sequences, 7.5% to 9.5% of them detected once, and 35% sits in the top ten. The V gene is TRBV5-1, the J gene TRBJ1-1; 9 bases agree with TRBD1. Here the sequenced sample was PBMCs, mostly from graft donor cells, taken 360 days after TCRalphabeta/CD19-depleted stem cell transplant. The source is a male patient under 10 years old who had a stem cell transplant for acute myeloid leukemia, so the T cells may come from the graft donor. This CDR3 reads CASSDGTGQRNTEAFF. The CDR3 DNA follows: TGCGCCAGCAGCGACGGGACAGGGCAGCGGAACACTGAAGCTTTCTTT.